These 16 T cell receptor beta chains were all obtained from the same sample, sequenced in a study of PD-1 blockade in classical Hodgkin lymphoma. Assay: immunoSEQ multiplex PCR; the TCRdb copy retains only in-frame clones and omits some. The data show roughly 41,000 clones, with around 69% seen just once and less than 3% held by the top ten. Described time point: cycle 4 day 1 (C4D1), after more than five weeks of nivolumab. All patients experienced relapse after autologous stem cell transplantation, and brentuximab vedotin exposure was variable. Sequences were derived from peripheral blood mononuclear cells (PBMCs), sampled before the fourth cycle of nivolumab. The receptors stem from a human donor with classical Hodgkin lymphoma.

In its sample, this clone ranks as medium-sized. CDR3 residues: CASSQEEMDGGIYEQYF. CDR3 bases: TGTGCCAGCAGCCAAGAAGAAATGGACGGAGGGATCTACGAGCAGTACTTC. The chain recombines TRBV4-2 with TRBJ2-7, with a tentative D call TRBD2 (6 bases). CDR1 LGHNA and CDR2 YNFKEQ come from the germline V gene. Trimming stripped 0 bases from V and 3 bases from J, with 18 bases between. This CDR3 has 17 residues.

The J gene is TRBJ2-5, the V gene TRBV7-9, with 11 positions matching TRBD2. The CDR3 totals 14 residues. With V trimmed by 5 bases and J by 4 bases, 3 bases remained unmatched. Germline V gives CDR1 SEHNR, CDR2 FQNEAQ (reference sequence). Here the CDR3 DNA reads TGTGCCAGCAGCCTGACTAGCGGGGCAGAGACCCAGTACTTC. It encodes CASSLTSGAETQYF. Full variable domain (remainder filled in from reference TRBV7-9 and TRBJ2-5): DTGVSQNPRHKITKRGQNVTFRCDPISEHNRLYWYRQTLGQGPEFLTYFQNEAQLEKSRLLSDRFSAERPKGSFSTLEIQRTEQGDSAMYLCASSLTSGAETQYFGPGTRLLVL.

The DNA of the CDR3 is TGTGCCAGCAGCCAAGTACGAGGGAGCGAGCAGTACTTC. Its translation is CASSQVRGSEQYF. The chain couples TRBV14 to TRBJ2-7; perhaps TRBD2 as D (5 bases). Germline values: CDR1 SGHDN, CDR2 FVKESK. V was shortened by 1 base and J by 6 bases, with 10 bases between the two germline ends. The CDR3 has 13 amino acids.

This chain links TRBV4-2 with TRBJ1-4, with 10 nucleotides matching TRBD1. J gave up 0 bases and V 3 bases, and 7 bases lay outside the gene matches. The CDR3 loop spans 18 amino acids. Germline-derived CDR1 and CDR2 are LGHNA and YNFKEQ. This CDR3 is CASSQGQGRTATNEKLFF. The CDR3 DNA reads as TGTGCCAGCAGCCAGGGACAGGGGCGAACCGCAACTAATGAAAAACTGTTTTTT.

This clone is judged medium-sized. J is TRBJ1-2 and V is TRBV27; tentatively, D is TRBD1 (6 bases). With 3 bases removed from V and 6 bases from J, the gap between germline ends came to 11 bases. Germline values: CDR1 MNHEY, CDR2 SMNVEV (reference sequence). The CDR3 is made up of 13 amino acids. The CDR3 DNA follows: TGTGCCAGCAGTTTCAGAGGGGGGGATGGCTACACCTTC. It translates to CASSFRGGDGYTF.

The CDR3 loop reads CASSPRDLQSPKFEQYF. As DNA, the CDR3 is TGTGCCAGCAGCCCCCGGGACCTTCAGAGCCCTAAATTCGAGCAGTACTTC. This chain joins TRBV11-2 and TRBJ2-7; the D call may be TRBD1 or TRBD2 (5 bases each). This CDR3 comprises 17 residues. The V and J ends lost 5 bases and 6 bases respectively, with 26 bases between them. Germline-derived CDR1 and CDR2 are SGHAT and FQNNGV.

CDR3 sequence: CASRLNRGKGQPQHF. In DNA, the CDR3 is TGCGCCAGCAGATTGAACAGGGGAAAGGGTCAGCCCCAGCATTTT. The gene calls are TRBV10-1 and TRBJ1-5, with 7 bases aligning to TRBD1. The CDR3 is 15 residues long. Germline CDR1 reads WNHNN; CDR2 reads SYGVQD (reference sequence). V was clipped by 6 bases and J by 6 bases; unmatched bases: 11.

V is TRBV15 and J is TRBJ2-5; D gene unclear. Germline V CDR1 and CDR2: LNHNV, YYDKDF (reference sequence). The V gene lost 0 bases and the J gene lost 3 bases, with 5 bases spanning the gap. The CDR3 covers 13 residues. CDR3 in amino acids: CATSREAEETQYF. The CDR3 bases are TGTGCCACCAGCAGAGAGGCAGAAGAGACCCAGTACTTC.

The chain joins TRBV6-1 to TRBJ1-4, with 8 bases fitting TRBD1. The ends lost 2 bases at V and 6 bases at J; junction bases unmatched: 5. This CDR3 is built from 15 residues. CDR1 is MNHNS, CDR2 SASEGT, per germline. The CDR3 protein is CASSEWGQEDEKLFF. The CDR3 DNA reads TGTGCCAGCAGTGAATGGGGACAGGAGGATGAAAAACTGTTTTTT.

V is TRBV9 and J is TRBJ1-1, with 7 bases aligning to TRBD1. The germline V gene encodes CDR1 SGDLS and CDR2 YYNGEE. The CDR3 has 15 amino acids. V was pared by 3 bases and J by 3 bases, with 8 bases of the junction left unmatched. CDR3 bases: TGTGCCAGCAGCGAGTGGACAGGCAGGGACACTGAAGCTTTCTTT. Translation gives CASSEWTGRDTEAFF.

The chain employs TRBV2 and TRBJ2-1, with no clear D. Deletions cut 1 base from V and 7 bases from J, with 11 bases between. Germline V lookup: CDR1 SNHLY, CDR2 FYNNEI. The CDR3 totals 14 residues. The CDR3 nucleotides read TGTGCCAGCAGTGAAGAGGGCTACCAGAATGAGCAGTTCTTC. Translation gives CASSEEGYQNEQFF.

CDR3 nucleotides: TGTGCCAGCAGCCCACGACAGGGCGGTGAAAAACTGTTTTTT. Protein product: CASSPRQGGEKLFF. The chain carries TRBV9 and TRBJ1-4; 7 positions match TRBD1. Germline CDR1 is SGDLS and CDR2 is YYNGEE. The CDR3 has 14 residues. V gave up 4 bases and J gave up 7 bases; unmatched junction bases: 7.

The gene calls are TRBV7-2 and TRBJ2-2; 9 nucleotides match TRBD1. J gave up 5 bases and V 7 bases, and 14 bases lay outside the gene matches. The CDR3 consists of 17 residues. The germline CDR1 and CDR2 sequences are SGHTA and FQGNSA. The CDR3 nucleotides are TGTGCCAGCACCCCACCCGGGACAGGGCCCGGTACCGGGGAGCTGTTTTTT. Its protein is CASTPPGTGPGTGELFF.

In this sample, this clone turned up a few times. J is TRBJ2-5 and V is TRBV28; possibly TRBD1 for D (5 bases). Germline CDR1 is MDHEN and CDR2 is SYDVKM. The CDR3 has 16 residues. The germline V and J ends were trimmed by 4 bases and 1 base, with 16 bases remaining between them. The CDR3 nucleotides are TGTGCCAGCAGTTCGGAACCCAGACAGCTCCAAGAGACCCAGTACTTC. Its protein product is CASSSEPRQLQETQYF.

J is TRBJ1-4 and V is TRBV6-5; D gene ambiguous. Looked up from germline, CDR1 is MNHEY and CDR2 is SVGAGI. V was pared by 2 bases and J by 8 bases, with 6 bases between. This CDR3 spans 12 amino acids. In DNA form, the CDR3 reads TGTGCCAGCAGTTACGGAGGGGAAAAACTGTTTTTT. Translated: CASSYGGEKLFF.

Relative to its sample, this clone is medium-sized (0.01 to 0.1%). The V call is TRBV7-2, the J call TRBJ1-2; possible D gene TRBD1, 5 bases. CDR1 is SGHTA and CDR2 is FQGNSA in the germline V gene. V lost 8 bases and J 1 base, leaving 11 bases between the germline ends. This CDR3 spans 13 amino acids. CDR3 region: CASGTRVNYGYTF. As DNA, the CDR3 is TGTGCCAGCGGTACCAGGGTTAACTATGGCTACACCTTC.